This TCR beta chain was documented in a study of siplizumab effects on memory and regulatory T cells. Study-level findings and limits: With siplizumab, Treg-derived clones averaged about 71% of mappable alloreactive CD4+ clones, versus 26.9% in controls. Researchers did not confirm the suppressive function of proliferating Tregs from siplizumab cultures. Naive T cells appeared more diverse than memory cells and seemed to be major alloresponse contributors.

Comments on this clone: Its specificity is not known.

The CDR3 is 15 amino acids. Germline V lookup: CDR1 SGDLS, CDR2 YYNGEE. V dropped 0 bases and J dropped 0; count of bases not matched to a gene: 1. Each sample yielded roughly 92,000 assayed TCR templates. Using immunoSEQ multiplex PCR, the repertoire was profiled, and TCRdb retains in-frame clones only, with some absent. The table lists about 87,000 clones, 90% of them singletons. Sequencing was carried out using CD4+ T cells sorted from blood. This receptor was taken from a human donor in good health. The chain is built from TRBV9 and TRBJ2-7; TRBD1 agrees at 9 bases. In DNA, the CDR3 is TGTGCCAGCAGCGTAGAGGACAGGGGCTCCTACGAGCAGTACTTC. The encoded protein is CASSVEDRGSYEQYF.